Presented here are 27 T cell receptor beta chains from one specimen sequenced in a study of blood T cell repertoires in COVID-19. Method: immunoSEQ multiplex PCR; TCRdb's copy keeps in-frame clones and lacks some. The sample has roughly 50,000 clones, less than 90% seen once; the top ten hold 13%. The sample taken for sequencing was peripheral blood. These receptors came from an elderly woman with acute or convalescent COVID-19.

The chain uses TRBV5-1 and TRBJ1-4; D unclear. This CDR3 has 15 residues. Trimming took off 0 bases at V and 7 bases at J, with 13 bases between the two ends. CDR1 SGHRS and CDR2 YFSETQ come from the germline V gene. CDR3 bases: TGCGCCAGCAGCTTGGCTTCTGTAGCGGGTGAAAAACTGTTTTTT. It is translated as CASSLASVAGEKLFF.

The J gene is TRBJ1-1, the V gene TRBV5-1; D is ambiguous. V shed 0 bases and J shed 4 bases, with 10 bases lying between them. CDR1 is SGHRS, CDR2 YFSETQ, per germline. The CDR3 extends over 14 amino acids. CDR3 loop: CASSLDQTLTEAFF. The CDR3 coding sequence is TGCGCCAGCAGCTTGGATCAGACTCTCACTGAAGCTTTCTTT. Full variable domain (missing parts from reference TRBV5-1 and TRBJ1-1): KAGVTQTPRYLIKTRGQQVTLSCSPISGHRSVSWYQQTPGQGLQFLFEYFSETQRNKGNFPGRFSGRQFSNSRSEMNVSTLELGDSALYLCASSLDQTLTEAFFGQGTRLTVV.

This chain links TRBV4-1 with TRBJ1-6; 8 nucleotides agree with TRBD1. The germline V gene has CDR1 MGHRA and CDR2 YSYEKL. The V segment lost 0 bases and the J segment 7 bases; nucleotides outside the gene matches: 5. This CDR3 contains 16 residues. The chain's CDR3 is CASSQDRTGPNSPLHF. In nucleotides, the CDR3 is TGCGCCAGCAGCCAAGATCGGACAGGGCCCAATTCACCCCTCCACTTT.

V gene TRBV24-1 combines with J gene TRBJ2-1, with D uncertain. Germline V lookup: CDR1 KGHDR, CDR2 SFDVKD. V lost 0 bases and J lost 5, with 10 bases in between. The CDR3 has 15 amino acids. The CDR3 DNA reads TGTGCCACCAGTGATTTGTACGCAGGAAACAATGAGCAGTTCTTC. Amino acid sequence: CATSDLYAGNNEQFF.

This chain connects TRBV6-5 to TRBJ1-6; 9 bases map to TRBD1. V lost 1 base, J lost 11 bases, and 9 bases stayed unmatched. Looked up from germline, CDR1 is MNHEY and CDR2 is SVGAGI. The CDR3 has 16 amino acids. CDR3: CASSYLTDRGTAPLHF. The CDR3 coding sequence is TGTGCCAGCAGTTACTTGACGGACAGGGGTACCGCACCCCTCCACTTT.

V and J are TRBV5-1 and TRBJ2-1; 7 nucleotides agree with TRBD2. The CDR3 totals 15 residues. With V trimmed by 4 bases and J by 8 bases, 12 bases remained unmatched. The germline gives CDR1 SGHRS, CDR2 YFSETQ. The CDR3 region is CASSPAGGGIDEQFF. In nucleotides, the CDR3 is TGCGCCAGCAGCCCCGCGGGCGGGGGTATAGATGAGCAGTTCTTC.

In nucleotides, the CDR3 is TGCGCCAGCAAATCAGGGATGAACACTGAAGCTTTCTTT. It specifies CASKSGMNTEAFF. The V call is TRBV5-1, the J call TRBJ1-1; D is perhaps TRBD1 (5 bases). The CDR3 contains 13 residues. Germline CDR1 is SGHRS and CDR2 is YFSETQ. Trimming took off 6 bases at V and 0 bases at J, with 9 bases between the two ends.

The V and J genes are TRBV21-1 and TRBJ2-2; the listed D gene, TRBD2, was not tested against the DNA. TRBV21-1 is reported as a pseudogene. The length of the CDR3 is 19 residues. The CDR3 nucleotides are TGTGCCAGCAGCATTTGCCCTCTTCTAGCGGGGAAACACACCGGGGAGCTGTTTTTT. Translated: CASSICPLLAGKHTGELFF.

In this sample, this clone turned up a few times. The chain uses TRBV9 and TRBJ2-5, with 8 bases lining up with TRBD2. The trim removed 7 bases at V and 5 bases at J, leaving 10 bases unmatched. CDR1 and CDR2 (germline): SGDLS, YYNGEE. The CDR3 runs to 14 residues. The CDR3: CASSPGGGGETQYF. CDR3 bases: TGTGCCAGCTCTCCCGGGGGGGGCGGGGAGACCCAGTACTTC.

This clone was observed once. The rearrangement links TRBV7-2 to TRBJ1-5; no firm D call. The V gene's germline CDR1 is SGHTA and CDR2 FQGNSA. There are 13 residues in the CDR3. Trimming took off 5 bases at V and 1 base at J, with 6 bases between the two ends. The CDR3 sequence: CASSPKSNQPQHF. CDR3 DNA sequence: TGTGCCAGCAGCCCTAAAAGCAATCAGCCCCAGCATTTT. The full variable domain, completed using reference TRBV7-2 and TRBJ1-5, is GAGVSQSPSNKVTEKGKDVELRCDPISGHTALYWYRQSLGQGLEFLIYFQGNSAPDKSGLPSDRFSAERTGGSVSTLTIQRTQQEDSAVYLCASSPKSNQPQHFGDGTRLSIL.

This clone was seen a few times. The V and J genes are TRBV7-9 and TRBJ2-1, with 11 bases identical to TRBD2. Germline V gene data show CDR1 as SEHNR and CDR2 as FQNEAQ (reference sequence). The CDR3 has 16 amino acids. The V gene end was trimmed by 5 bases and the J gene end by 4 bases; junction bases not matched to a gene: 7. Written as DNA, the CDR3 is TGTGCCAGCAGCAGCACGACTAGCGGGGCTTACAATGAGCAGTTCTTC. Amino acid sequence: CASSSTTSGAYNEQFF. The variable domain in full, completed from reference TRBV7-9 and TRBJ2-1, reads DTGVSQNPRHKITKRGQNVTFRCDPISEHNRLYWYRQTLGQGPEFLTYFQNEAQLEKSRLLSDRFSAERPKGSFSTLEIQRTEQGDSAMYLCASSSTTSGAYNEQFFGPGTRLTVL.

Only one count was recorded for this clone. The chain employs TRBV12-3 or TRBV12-4 and TRBJ1-2; unclear D gene. The V end was cut by 4 bases, the J end by 4 bases, with 7 bases between. The CDR3 totals 12 residues. The CDR3 sequence: CASSSVSYGYTF. Here the CDR3 DNA reads TGTGCCAGCAGTTCGGTTTCCTATGGCTACACCTTC.

The genes are TRBV30 and TRBJ1-3; D unresolved. The CDR3 consists of 13 residues. V lost 1 base and J lost 4, with 8 bases in between. Germline CDR1 GTSNPN, CDR2 SVGIG (reference sequence). The CDR3 bases are TGTGCCTGGAGTGACAGTCCCGGAAACACCATATATTTT. The encoded protein is CAWSDSPGNTIYF.

The chain links TRBV5-4 to TRBJ2-1; D is possibly TRBD2 (7 bases). With 7 bases removed from V and 5 bases from J, the gap between germline ends came to 19 bases. From germline, CDR1 is SGHNT and CDR2 YYREEE (reference sequence). The CDR3 is 15 amino acids. CDR3 nucleotides: TGTGCCAGCGGCTGGGCGGGGGCCTCTCACAATGAGCAGTTCTTC. As protein: CASGWAGASHNEQFF.

The gene calls are TRBV2 and TRBJ1-2; no clear D. This CDR3 contains 13 residues. The V end lost 2 bases, the J end lost 6 bases, and 10 bases lay between the germline ends. The V gene's germline CDR1 is SNHLY and CDR2 FYNNEI. The CDR3 here is CASSERRGDGYTF. The CDR3 nucleotides read TGTGCCAGCAGTGAAAGGCGGGGAGATGGCTACACCTTC.

The chain is built from TRBV15 and TRBJ1-6; D is unresolved. CDR3 length: 15 residues. V was pared by 0 bases and J by 6 bases, with 9 bases between. CDR1 is LNHNV and CDR2 is YYDKDF in the germline V gene (reference sequence). CDR3 in amino acids: CATSRDSGINSPLHF. CDR3 nucleotide sequence: TGTGCCACCAGCAGAGATTCCGGGATTAATTCACCCCTCCACTTT.

This chain links TRBV9 with TRBJ1-2, with D perhaps TRBD1 (6 bases). Trimming cost V 0 bases and J 0 bases, with 15 bases left between them. The CDR3 sequence is 17 residues long. In germline, CDR1 is SGDLS, CDR2 YYNGEE. This chain's CDR3 is CASSVAPDSLANYGYTF. The CDR3 DNA sequence: TGTGCCAGCAGCGTAGCTCCGGACAGCTTAGCTAACTATGGCTACACCTTC. Variable domain in full (rest from reference TRBV9 and TRBJ1-2): DSGVTQTPKHLITATGQRVTLRCSPRSGDLSVYWYQQSLDQGLQFLIQYYNGEERAKGNILERFSAQQFPDLHSELNLSSLELGDSALYFCASSVAPDSLANYGYTFGSGTRLTVV.

This clone was seen only a few times. The rearrangement uses TRBV19 and TRBJ2-7, with D possibly TRBD1 on 6 matching bases. CDR1 and CDR2 from the germline V gene are LNHDA and SQIVND (reference sequence). The CDR3 consists of 16 residues. V shed 3 bases and J shed 2 bases, with 17 bases lying between them. The CDR3 sequence: CASSMAGTLLPYEQYF. In DNA, the CDR3 is TGTGCCAGTAGTATGGCTGGGACACTTCTTCCCTACGAGCAGTACTTC.

V usage is TRBV30 and J usage is TRBJ1-1; D is ambiguous. Trimming took off 0 bases at V and 3 bases at J, with 11 bases between the two ends. Germline V gene lookup returns CDR1 GTSNPN and CDR2 SVGIG (reference sequence). This CDR3 comprises 14 residues. CDR3 amino acids: CAWSVLGSDTEAFF. The CDR3 region has the DNA TGTGCCTGGAGTGTGTTAGGGAGCGACACTGAAGCTTTCTTT.

The chain is built from TRBV5-4 and TRBJ1-1, with TRBD1 matching over 7 bases. The germline gives CDR1 SGHNT, CDR2 YYREEE (reference sequence). The trim removed 3 bases at V and 0 bases at J, leaving 5 bases unmatched. The CDR3 loop spans 15 amino acids. For the CDR3, the DNA is TGTGCCAGCAGCTCCCGACAGGGAATGAACACTGAAGCTTTCTTT. It specifies CASSSRQGMNTEAFF.

This clone was detected a few times. The genes are TRBV11-3 and TRBJ2-7; 12 nucleotides agree with TRBD1. V lost 5 bases, J lost 7 bases, and 6 bases stayed unmatched. CDR3 length: 14 residues. Germline V CDR1 and CDR2: SGHNT, YENEEA. CDR3 in amino acids: CASSGTGGLSEQYF. The CDR3 coding sequence is TGTGCCAGCAGCGGGACAGGGGGCCTAAGTGAGCAGTACTTC.

The chain joins TRBV4-2 to TRBJ1-1; D is unclear. The CDR3 totals 14 residues. Germline loops: CDR1 LGHNA, CDR2 YNFKEQ. Trimming cost V 3 bases and J 6 bases, with 14 bases left between them. The CDR3 nucleotides read TGTGCCAGCAGCCACCCCAGTTTTGGGCCTGAAGCTTTCTTT. It specifies CASSHPSFGPEAFF.

V and J are TRBV3-1 (or the pseudogene TRBV3-2) and TRBJ2-3, with D perhaps TRBD1 (6 bases). V was shortened by 4 bases and J by 4 bases, with 18 bases between the two germline ends. This CDR3 is 16 amino acids long. From germline, CDR1 is LGHDT and CDR2 YNNKEL (reference sequence). The CDR3 coding sequence is TGTGCCAGCAGCCGATCCTGGGGGCCCTTTGCAGATACGCAGTATTTT. Protein: CASSRSWGPFADTQYF.

The chain combines TRBV11-2 with TRBJ2-1, with D possibly TRBD2 on 6 matching bases. V lost 2 bases to trimming and J lost 8 bases, with 16 bases between them. The CDR3 spans 15 residues. CDR1 is SGHAT and CDR2 is FQNNGV in the germline V gene. The CDR3 DNA sequence: TGTGCCAGCAGCTTAAGTAGCGGCGCCCTCGATGAGCAGTTCTTC. This codes for CASSLSSGALDEQFF. Looking up the rest from reference TRBV11-2 and TRBJ2-1 gives the full variable domain: EAGVAQSPRYKIIEKRQSVAFWCNPISGHATLYWYQQILGQGPKLLIQFQNNGVVDDSQLPKDRFSAERLKGVDSTLKIQPAKLEDSAVYLCASSLSSGALDEQFFGPGTRLTVL.

The chain combines TRBV3-1 (or the pseudogene TRBV3-2) with TRBJ1-2; no reliable D call. The germline V and J ends were trimmed by 5 bases and 8 bases, with 18 bases remaining between them. The CDR3 is made up of 14 amino acids. In germline, CDR1 is LGHDT, CDR2 YNNKEL (reference sequence). The CDR3 reads CASSSPGRLLGYTF. CDR3 DNA: TGTGCCAGCAGCTCGCCGGGCCGACTATTAGGCTACACCTTC.

This chain uses TRBV4-1 with TRBJ1-1; possibly TRBD1 for D (6 bases). Germline values: CDR1 MGHRA, CDR2 YSYEKL. V shed 1 base and J shed 10 bases, with 10 bases lying between them. This CDR3 region has 12 residues. Here the CDR3 reads CASSQVQGRAFF. In DNA form, the CDR3 reads TGCGCCAGCAGCCAAGTACAGGGTAGAGCTTTCTTT.

This clone has only one observation. The J gene is TRBJ2-3, the V gene TRBV3-1 (or the pseudogene TRBV3-2); 7 nucleotides agree with TRBD1. V was clipped by 4 bases and J by 1 base; unmatched bases: 11. From germline, CDR1 is LGHDT and CDR2 YNNKEL (reference sequence). The CDR3 runs to 17 residues. Here the CDR3 DNA reads TGTGCCAGCAGCCTCCTAGGACAGGCCTCCCGCACAGATACGCAGTATTTT. Translated: CASSLLGQASRTDTQYF.